This entry concerns a single T cell receptor beta chain. The regulatory T cell sort gate was CD4+CD25hiCD127low/negative. These data come from a study of B cell selection in AIRE deficiency. The repertoire was sequenced with immunoSEQ multiplex PCR; TCRdb's copy has only in-frame clones and lacks some. The table shows roughly 24,000 clones, with around 92% occurring only once. This clonotype was sampled from a human donor in good health. Sequencing was performed on CD4+CD25+ Tregs sorted from PBMCs.

The CDR3 DNA reads TGCGCCACCGGGGTCGGGACCTACGAGCAGTACTTC. This encodes CATGVGTYEQYF. The genes are TRBV10-2 and TRBJ2-7; possibly TRBD2 for D (5 bases). Germline V gene lookup returns CDR1 WSHSY and CDR2 SAAADI. The CDR3 loop spans 12 amino acids. Trimming took off 10 bases at V and 2 bases at J, with 12 bases between the two ends.